The 25 T cell receptor beta chains below were found in one sample sequenced in a study of blood T cell repertoires in COVID-19. The table came from immunoSEQ multiplex PCR; TCRdb's copy has only in-frame clones and leaves some out. Here the sample spans about 99,000 clones, around 88% being singletons. Sequencing was carried out using peripheral blood. The receptors stem from a human donor in a cohort sampled during active COVID-19.

The CDR3 here is CSVDGAALRYTF. The CDR3 nucleotides are TGCAGCGTTGATGGGGCCGCCCTCCGCTACACCTTC. J is TRBJ1-2 and V is TRBV29-1; possible D gene TRBD1, 5 bases. CDR1 is SQVTM, CDR2 ANQGSEA, per germline. Between the trimmed V and J ends, which lost 3 bases and 9 bases, there was a span of 14 bases. This CDR3 is built from 12 residues. Together with reference TRBV29-1 and TRBJ1-2, the CDR3 gives the full variable domain: SAVISQKPSRDICQRGTSLTIQCQVDSQVTMMFWYRQQPGQSLTLIATANQGSEATYESGFVIDKFPISRPNLTFSTLTVSNMSPEDSSIYLCSVDGAALRYTFGSGTRLTVV.

The chain has TRBV7-2 and TRBJ2-1; the D gene is possibly TRBD1 (6 bases). The CDR3 runs 14 residues. Trimming removed 2 bases from V and 5 bases from J, with 10 bases in between. Germline lookup yields CDR1 SGHTA and CDR2 FQGNSA. As DNA, the CDR3 is TGTGCCAGCAGCTTAAACCGACAGGACAATGAGCAGTTCTTC. Protein product: CASSLNRQDNEQFF.

The chain has TRBV5-4 and TRBJ2-7; D is ambiguous. The V gene lost 0 bases and the J gene lost 2 bases, with 6 bases spanning the gap. Germline V lookup: CDR1 SGHNT, CDR2 YYREEE (reference sequence). The CDR3 runs to 13 residues. The CDR3 nucleotides are TGTGCCAGCAGCTTGGAAACAGCCTACGAGCAGTACTTC. Its protein is CASSLETAYEQYF.

This clone occurred once. The rearrangement links TRBV18 to TRBJ2-1; 11 nucleotides agree with TRBD2. This CDR3 spans 14 amino acids. From germline, CDR1 is KGHSH and CDR2 LQKENI. Losses at the gene ends were 5 bases for V and 8 bases for J; bases not matched to a gene: 5. The CDR3: CASSVSGGAHEQFF. In nucleotides, the CDR3 is TGTGCCAGCTCAGTTAGCGGGGGGGCCCATGAGCAGTTCTTC.

The chain joins TRBV19 to TRBJ1-4; no firm D call. The V gene's germline CDR1 is LNHDA and CDR2 SQIVND (reference sequence). The CDR3 consists of 16 residues. Deletions cut 7 bases from V and 8 bases from J, with 23 bases between. The CDR3 spells CASIGFIGTGGEKLFF. CDR3 DNA sequence: TGTGCCAGTATTGGATTCATTGGCACGGGTGGGGAAAAACTGTTTTTT.

The table lists this clone with a count of one. The V call is TRBV29-1, the J call TRBJ2-1, with D unclear. The CDR3 spans 16 residues. The V end was cut by 2 bases, the J end by 0 bases, with 14 bases between. CDR1 and CDR2 (germline): SQVTM, ANQGSEA. The CDR3 reads CSVEQMESHSYNEQFF. CDR3 DNA sequence: TGCAGCGTTGAACAAATGGAGTCACACTCCTACAATGAGCAGTTCTTC.

This clone was observed a handful of times. The rearrangement uses TRBV30 and TRBJ1-1; the match to TRBD1 covers 9 bases. This CDR3 spans 15 amino acids. The germline V gene has CDR1 GTSNPN and CDR2 SVGIG (reference sequence). The J segment lost 6 bases and the V segment lost 0 bases, leaving 8 bases of the junction unmatched. The CDR3 sequence: CAWSVRDREVAEAFF. In DNA, the CDR3 is TGTGCCTGGAGTGTACGGGACAGGGAGGTCGCTGAAGCTTTCTTT.

V gene TRBV5-1 combines with J gene TRBJ2-1; D is unclear. Between the trimmed V and J ends, which lost 1 base and 6 bases, there was a span of 8 bases. CDR1 is SGHRS and CDR2 is YFSETQ in the germline V gene. This CDR3 region has 13 residues. The CDR3 DNA is TGCGCCAGCAGCTTGATAGCTAGCAATGAGCAGTTCTTC. Translating gives CASSLIASNEQFF.

This clone was counted between two and nine times. V usage is TRBV4-1 and J usage is TRBJ2-2; 10 bases fit TRBD2. Germline loops: CDR1 MGHRA, CDR2 YSYEKL. This CDR3 has 18 amino acids. V trimming: 0 bases; J trimming: 3 bases; junction bases outside the gene matches: 7. The CDR3 spells CASSQEQAGGPYTGELFF. CDR3 coding DNA: TGCGCCAGCAGCCAAGAACAAGCGGGGGGGCCGTACACCGGGGAGCTGTTTTTT.

V and J are TRBV5-1 and TRBJ1-6, with D uncertain. Germline-derived CDR1 and CDR2 are SGHRS and YFSETQ. Deletions cut 0 bases from V and 7 bases from J, with 11 bases between. This CDR3 region has 15 residues. The CDR3 bases are TGCGCCAGCAGCTTGGACAGCCCAATAAATTCACCCCTCCACTTT. Translating it yields CASSLDSPINSPLHF.

The chain links TRBV10-3 to TRBJ1-2; D gene uncertain. Trimming took off 4 bases at V and 4 bases at J, with 16 bases between the two ends. The CDR3 is 15 amino acids. Germline V gene lookup returns CDR1 ENHRY and CDR2 SYGVKD. In DNA form, the CDR3 reads TGTGCCATCAGTGGAGAGGGCAGGAACTCCTATGGCTACACCTTC. Translated: CAISGEGRNSYGYTF.

The chain couples TRBV7-8 to TRBJ2-2; 7 positions match TRBD1. J gave up 9 bases and V 1 base, and 11 bases lay outside the gene matches. This CDR3 has 16 residues. Germline V gives CDR1 SGHVS, CDR2 FQNEAQ. The CDR3 DNA follows: TGTGCCAGCAGCTTAGTCGTGACAGGGAGTGTTAGGGAGCTGTTTTTT. Translating it yields CASSLVVTGSVRELFF.

The V and J genes are TRBV7-3 and TRBJ1-1; perhaps TRBD1 as D (5 bases). Germline CDR1 and CDR2: SGHTA and FQGTGA. The CDR3 runs to 13 residues. Trimming took 5 bases from V and 2 from J, leaving 9 bases between them. The CDR3, as DNA: TGTGCCAGCAGCCCAGGGATTAACACTGAAGCTTTCTTT. Protein sequence: CASSPGINTEAFF.

This clone was observed a handful of times. The chain combines TRBV27 with TRBJ1-2; possibly TRBD1 for D (5 bases). Deletions cut 5 bases from V and 4 bases from J, with 8 bases between. The length of the CDR3 is 12 residues. CDR1 is MNHEY, CDR2 SMNVEV, per germline (reference sequence). CDR3 residues: CASSGDFYGYTF. Here the CDR3 DNA reads TGTGCCAGCAGTGGGGACTTCTATGGCTACACCTTC.

With regard to this clone: One end of the junction fails to match germline, which may point to a read error. The chain joins TRBV20-1 to TRBJ2-5; the match to TRBD2 covers 14 bases. Germline assignment: CDR1 DFQATT and CDR2 SNEGSKA (reference sequence). This CDR3 is built from 13 residues. The CDR3 is CSASRTSGGTLDF. CDR3 bases: TGCAGTGCTAGTAGGACTAGCGGGGGGACCTTGGACTTC.

The chain links TRBV7-9 to TRBJ2-7; 10 bases align to TRBD2. The ends lost 5 bases at V and 0 bases at J; junction bases unmatched: 4. The V gene's germline CDR1 is SEHNR and CDR2 FQNEAQ (reference sequence). The CDR3 has 15 amino acids. CDR3 nucleotide sequence: TGTGCCAGCAGCCCCCCTAGCGGGGGCTCCTACGAGCAGTACTTC. It encodes CASSPPSGGSYEQYF.

The chain employs TRBV2 and TRBJ1-2; 7 nucleotides agree with TRBD1. After removal of 4 bases from V and 4 bases from J, the junction contained 6 bases not matched to a gene. This CDR3 contains 14 residues. The germline V gene encodes CDR1 SNHLY and CDR2 FYNNEI. CDR3 loop: CASSAGTALYGYTF. CDR3 sequence (DNA): TGTGCCAGCAGTGCTGGGACAGCCCTCTATGGCTACACCTTC.

The chain joins TRBV3-1 (or the pseudogene TRBV3-2) to TRBJ2-5, with unresolved D. Per germline, CDR1 LGHDT and CDR2 YNNKEL (reference sequence). The CDR3 has 15 residues. Trimming shortened V by 2 bases and J by 1 base, and 11 bases separated the two germline ends. The CDR3 spells CASSQSRLVQETQYF. DNA of the CDR3: TGTGCCAGCAGCCAATCCCGACTGGTCCAAGAGACCCAGTACTTC.

The chain uses TRBV3-1 (or the pseudogene TRBV3-2) and TRBJ1-4; D remains unclear. Deletions cut 0 bases from V and 8 bases from J, with 10 bases between. The CDR3 consists of 14 residues. Germline-derived CDR1 and CDR2 are LGHDT and YNNKEL (reference sequence). For the CDR3, the DNA is TGTGCCAGCAGCCAAGAATCCCGGCGGGAAAAACTGTTTTTT. Its protein product is CASSQESRREKLFF.

The CDR3 DNA sequence: TGTGCCAGCAGGGGGGCAGGGGCTAACTATGGCTACACCTTC. Its translation: CASRGAGANYGYTF. The chain carries TRBV6-5 and TRBJ1-2, with D perhaps matching TRBD1 (6 bases). The CDR3 length is 14 residues. Germline lookup yields CDR1 MNHEY and CDR2 SVGAGI. Trimming left V 6 bases short and J 0 bases short, with 11 bases between.

The chain carries TRBV6-4 and TRBJ1-2; TRBD1 is a possible D gene (5 bases). Trimming removed 0 bases at V and 7 bases at J, with 12 bases between. The CDR3 has 14 amino acids. CDR1 and CDR2 from the germline V gene are MRHNA and SNTAGT. CDR3 bases: TGTGCCAGCAGTGACTCGTATGGAGGGGCTGGCTACACCTTC. It is translated as CASSDSYGGAGYTF.

V and J are TRBV19 and TRBJ2-7; the match to TRBD2 covers 8 bases. Germline trimming cut 8 bases from V and 3 bases from J; bases unmatched to any gene: 12. The CDR3 contains 15 residues. From germline, CDR1 is LNHDA and CDR2 SQIVND (reference sequence). The CDR3 DNA reads as TGTGCCAGTTGCCCAGCGGGAGTAGAAATCTACGAGCAGTACTTC. Amino acid sequence: CASCPAGVEIYEQYF.

V gene TRBV5-5 combines with J gene TRBJ1-3, with D unclear. CDR3 length equals 14 residues. Per the germline V gene, CDR1 is SGHKS and CDR2 is YYEKEE (reference sequence). The ends were cut back, 0 bases at V and 2 bases at J, with 6 bases in the middle. The CDR3 spells CASSLASAGNTIYF. As DNA, the CDR3 is TGTGCCAGCAGCTTGGCCAGCGCTGGAAACACCATATATTTT.

The chain uses TRBV9 and TRBJ2-1; TRBD2 is a possible D gene (5 bases). V dropped 3 bases and J dropped 4 bases, with 20 bases sitting between them. The germline gives CDR1 SGDLS, CDR2 YYNGEE. The CDR3 has 17 amino acids. The CDR3 bases are TGTGCCAGCAGCGCAGGAGCAAAAGCGGTTCAGTACAATGAGCAGTTCTTC. Protein: CASSAGAKAVQYNEQFF.

The CDR3 DNA follows: TGTGCCAGCAGCGACGTGAGCTTAGCGGGGGGCCCGTATGAGCAGTTCTTC. This codes for CASSDVSLAGGPYEQFF. The chain links TRBV14 to TRBJ2-1; 10 positions match TRBD2. The J segment lost 8 bases and the V segment lost 5 bases, leaving 15 bases of the junction unmatched. Germline CDR1 is SGHDN and CDR2 is FVKESK. This CDR3 comprises 17 residues.